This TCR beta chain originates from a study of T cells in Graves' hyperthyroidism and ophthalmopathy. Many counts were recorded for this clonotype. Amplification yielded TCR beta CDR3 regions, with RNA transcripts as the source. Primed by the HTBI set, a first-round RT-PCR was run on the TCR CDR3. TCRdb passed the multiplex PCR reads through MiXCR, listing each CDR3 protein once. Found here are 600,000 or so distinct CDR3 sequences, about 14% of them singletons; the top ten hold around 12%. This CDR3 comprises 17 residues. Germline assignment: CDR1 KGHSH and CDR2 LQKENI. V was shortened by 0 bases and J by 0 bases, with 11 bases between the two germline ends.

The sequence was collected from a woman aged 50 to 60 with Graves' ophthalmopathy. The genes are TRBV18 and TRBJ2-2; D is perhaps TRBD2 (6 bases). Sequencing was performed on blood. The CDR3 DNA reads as TGTGCCAGCTCACCACCCACGGGAGCGTCGAACACCGGGGAGCTGTTTTTT. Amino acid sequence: CASSPPTGASNTGELFF.